This T cell receptor (beta chain) appears in the sequencing data of a study of OX40 agonist ivuxolimab in advanced cancers. Turning to the study itself: An anti-OX40 (CD134) antibody with agonistic activity, ivuxolimab, was administered to patients. Under the entry rules, prior anti-PD-1, anti-PD-L1 or anti-CTLA-4 therapy was allowed, and approximately 40% had some. Study findings and constraints: CD8+ T cells were the subset that, on average, had more expanded clones than CD4+. Clonal expansion in partial responders at 0.1-3.0 mg/kg ranked among the lowest.

The V end lost 5 bases, the J end lost 2 bases, and 22 bases lay between the germline ends. The CDR3 spans 19 residues. Germline loops: CDR1 MGHRA, CDR2 YSYEKL. Only in-frame clones appear in the TCRdb table, and some are missing; sequencing was by immunoSEQ multiplex PCR. The sample holds fewer than 40,000 clones, 60% to 85% seen once. A remark on this clone: Its antigen is as yet unknown.

The chain joins TRBV4-1 to TRBJ2-6; tentative D call: TRBD2 (7 bases). This clonotype was sampled from an adult with an advanced solid tumor such as melanoma, head and neck, liver or kidney cancer. Material: CD4+ or CD8+ T cells sorted from blood, obtained in a trial of the OX40 agonist ivuxolimab. For the CDR3, the DNA is TGCGCCAGCAGCACCCGAGCGGGGCGCAGGGGAACTGGGGCCAACGTCCTGACTTTC. Translated, it gives CASSTRAGRRGTGANVLTF.